These 10 T cell receptor beta chains originate from one sample sequenced in a study of T cell changes during pregnancy in multiple sclerosis. TCRdb keeps only in-frame clones here, not all; method: immunoSEQ multiplex PCR. Of over 35,000 clones in the sample, over 80% are singletons; the top ten hold 1% to 1.5%. The sample consisted of peripheral blood. The receptor set was obtained from a female donor with multiple sclerosis, enrolled in a pregnancy study.

The chain carries TRBV5-1 and TRBJ1-1; D remains unclear. V lost 0 bases, J lost 1 base, and 7 bases lay in between. This CDR3 has 14 amino acids. CDR1 is SGHRS, CDR2 YFSETQ, per germline. CDR3 bases: TGCGCCAGCAGCTTGGGTGCAGGGAACACTGAAGCTTTCTTT. This sequence encodes CASSLGAGNTEAFF.

A single count supports this clone. The genes are TRBV11-2 and TRBJ2-4; 10 bases fit TRBD2. The J segment lost 0 bases and the V segment lost 5 bases, leaving 1 base of the junction unmatched. The CDR3 totals 15 residues. CDR1 and CDR2 (germline): SGHAT, FQNNGV. CDR3 residues: CASSTSGVAKNIQYF. CDR3 sequence (DNA): TGTGCCAGCAGCACTAGCGGGGTAGCCAAAAACATTCAGTACTTC.

The chain employs TRBV2 and TRBJ2-3; 7 bases are shared with TRBD2. Germline V gene lookup returns CDR1 SNHLY and CDR2 FYNNEI. The CDR3 loop spans 15 amino acids. V shed 7 bases and J 2 bases; nucleotides not matched to a gene: 9. CDR3 nucleotide sequence: TGTGCCAGCACTGTTAGAGCGGGGCCCACAGATACGCAGTATTTT. Its translation is CASTVRAGPTDTQYF.

The chain couples TRBV11-2 to TRBJ1-1; D gene ambiguous. V was cut by 0 bases and J by 4 bases, with 12 bases left in between. The CDR3 is 15 amino acids. Germline loops: CDR1 SGHAT, CDR2 FQNNGV. CDR3 amino acids: CASSLDGRPGTEAFF. The CDR3 region has the DNA TGTGCCAGCAGCTTAGATGGCAGGCCGGGCACTGAAGCTTTCTTT.

V gene TRBV9 combines with J gene TRBJ1-3, with no clear D. The CDR3 totals 14 residues. Trimming took off 4 bases at V and 6 bases at J, with 14 bases between the two ends. The germline V gene encodes CDR1 SGDLS and CDR2 YYNGEE. The CDR3 DNA follows: TGTGCCAGCAGCACCCCAGGCCAAATAAACACCATATATTTT. Translated: CASSTPGQINTIYF.

This rearrangement joins TRBV19 to TRBJ2-7; the D gene is possibly TRBD1 (6 bases). The CDR3 has 16 amino acids. Germline V gives CDR1 LNHDA, CDR2 SQIVND (reference sequence). Trimming removed 5 bases from V and 6 bases from J, with 23 bases in between. CDR3 region: CASSFNPGHPGGEQYF. Here the CDR3 DNA reads TGTGCCAGTAGTTTCAACCCGGGACACCCTGGTGGCGAGCAGTACTTC.

V and J are TRBV28 and TRBJ1-1; TRBD1 agrees at 8 bases. V shed 7 bases and J 5 bases; nucleotides not matched to a gene: 9. Germline loops: CDR1 MDHEN, CDR2 SYDVKM. The CDR3 length is 14 residues. The CDR3 reads CASTTGQGWTEAFF. CDR3 sequence (DNA): TGTGCCAGCACCACTGGACAGGGCTGGACTGAAGCTTTCTTT.

J is TRBJ2-4 and V is TRBV29-1; no reliable D call. V was pared by 2 bases and J by 0 bases, with 11 bases between. Per germline, CDR1 SQVTM and CDR2 ANQGSEA. The CDR3 consists of 15 residues. CDR3 residues: CSVETPGLAKNIQYF. The CDR3 DNA reads TGCAGCGTTGAAACGCCAGGCCTAGCCAAAAACATTCAGTACTTC.

V gene TRBV4-2 combines with J gene TRBJ2-6; D tentatively reads TRBD1 or TRBD2 (6 bases each). Trimming removed 1 base at V and 2 bases at J, with 15 bases between. The CDR3 has 18 amino acids. The germline V gene encodes CDR1 LGHNA and CDR2 YNFKEQ. The CDR3: CASSQAEEGGTGANVLTF. CDR3 sequence (DNA): TGTGCCAGCAGCCAAGCCGAGGAGGGGGGAACTGGGGCCAACGTCCTGACTTTC.

The chain employs TRBV21-1 and TRBJ1-5. TRBV21-1 has pseudogene status. The CDR3 loop spans 12 amino acids. As DNA, the CDR3 is TGTGCCCTCATGTTCCGCAATCAGCCCCAGCATTTT. Protein product: CALMFRNQPQHF.